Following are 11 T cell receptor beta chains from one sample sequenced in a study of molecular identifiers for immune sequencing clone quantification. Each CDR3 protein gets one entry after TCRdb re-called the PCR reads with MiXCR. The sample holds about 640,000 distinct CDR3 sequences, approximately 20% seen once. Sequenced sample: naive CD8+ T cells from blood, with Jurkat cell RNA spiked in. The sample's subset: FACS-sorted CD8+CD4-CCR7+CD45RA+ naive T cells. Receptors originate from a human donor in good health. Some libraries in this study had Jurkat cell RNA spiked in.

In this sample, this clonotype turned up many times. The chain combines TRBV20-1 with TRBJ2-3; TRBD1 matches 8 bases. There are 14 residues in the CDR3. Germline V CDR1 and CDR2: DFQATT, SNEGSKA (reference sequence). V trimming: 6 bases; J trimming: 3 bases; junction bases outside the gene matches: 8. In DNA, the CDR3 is TGCAGTGCCACGGACAGGGTGGATACAGATACGCAGTATTTT. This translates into CSATDRVDTDTQYF.

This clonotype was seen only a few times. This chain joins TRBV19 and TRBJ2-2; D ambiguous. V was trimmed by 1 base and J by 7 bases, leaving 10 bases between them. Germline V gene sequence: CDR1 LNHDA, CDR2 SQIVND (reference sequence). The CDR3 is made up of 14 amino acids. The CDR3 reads CASSIVRGGGELFF. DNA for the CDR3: TGTGCCAGTAGTATAGTACGTGGTGGCGGGGAGCTGTTTTTT.

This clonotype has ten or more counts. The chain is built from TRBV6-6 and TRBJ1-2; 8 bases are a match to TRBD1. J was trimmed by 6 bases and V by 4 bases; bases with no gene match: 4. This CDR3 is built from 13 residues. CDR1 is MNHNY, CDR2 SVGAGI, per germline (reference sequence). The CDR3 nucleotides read TGTGCCAGCAGTTCAGGGGGCGCGGATGGCTACACCTTC. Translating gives CASSSGGADGYTF.

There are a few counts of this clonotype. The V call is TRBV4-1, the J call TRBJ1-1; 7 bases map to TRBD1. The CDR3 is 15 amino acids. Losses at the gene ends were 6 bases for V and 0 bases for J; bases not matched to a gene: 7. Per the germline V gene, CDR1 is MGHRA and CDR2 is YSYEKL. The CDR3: CASSKTGIMNTEAFF. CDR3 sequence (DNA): TGCGCCAGCAGTAAGACAGGGATCATGAACACTGAAGCTTTCTTT.

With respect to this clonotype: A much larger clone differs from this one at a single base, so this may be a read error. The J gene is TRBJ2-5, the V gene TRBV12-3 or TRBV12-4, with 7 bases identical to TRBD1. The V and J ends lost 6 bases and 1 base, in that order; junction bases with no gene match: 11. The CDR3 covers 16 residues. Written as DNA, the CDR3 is TGTGCCAGCAGATTACTGGGGACAGCGAGCCAAGAGACCCAGTACTTC. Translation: CASRLLGTASQETQYF.

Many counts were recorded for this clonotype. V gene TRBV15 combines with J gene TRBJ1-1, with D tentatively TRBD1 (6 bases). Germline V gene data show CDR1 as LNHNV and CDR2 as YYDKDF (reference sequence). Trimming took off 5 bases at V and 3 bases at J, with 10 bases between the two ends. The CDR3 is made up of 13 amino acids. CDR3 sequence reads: CATSGGAYTEAFF. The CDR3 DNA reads TGTGCCACCAGCGGGGGGGCCTACACTGAAGCTTTCTTT.

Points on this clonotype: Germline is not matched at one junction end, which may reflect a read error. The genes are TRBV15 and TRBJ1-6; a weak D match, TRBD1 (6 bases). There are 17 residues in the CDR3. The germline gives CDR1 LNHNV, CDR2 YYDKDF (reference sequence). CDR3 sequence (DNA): TGTGCCACCAGCAGATCCCAGGGGAGCCCCTATAATACACCCCTCCACTTT. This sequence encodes CATSRSQGSPYNTPLHF.

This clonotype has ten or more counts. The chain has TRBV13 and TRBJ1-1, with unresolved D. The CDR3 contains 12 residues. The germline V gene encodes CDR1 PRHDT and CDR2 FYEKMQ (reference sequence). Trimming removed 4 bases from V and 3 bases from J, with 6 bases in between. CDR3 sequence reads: CASSSHDTEAFF. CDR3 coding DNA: TGTGCCAGCAGCTCCCATGACACTGAAGCTTTCTTT.

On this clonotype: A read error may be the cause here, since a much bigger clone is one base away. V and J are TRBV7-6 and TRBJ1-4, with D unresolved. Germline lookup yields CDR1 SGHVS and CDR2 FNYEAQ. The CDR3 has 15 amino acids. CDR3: CASSLAGDPGEKLVF. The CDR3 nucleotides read TGTGCCAGCAGCTTAGCCGGTGACCCCGGCGAAAAACTGGTTTTT.

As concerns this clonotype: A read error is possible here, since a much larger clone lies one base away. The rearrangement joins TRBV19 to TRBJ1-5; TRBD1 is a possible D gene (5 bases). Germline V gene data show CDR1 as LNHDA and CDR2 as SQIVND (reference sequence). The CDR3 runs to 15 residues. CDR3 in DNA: TGTGCCAGTGGTATAGACCGGGGGGTAGGCCAGCCCCAGCATTTT. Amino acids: CASGIDRGVGQPQHF.

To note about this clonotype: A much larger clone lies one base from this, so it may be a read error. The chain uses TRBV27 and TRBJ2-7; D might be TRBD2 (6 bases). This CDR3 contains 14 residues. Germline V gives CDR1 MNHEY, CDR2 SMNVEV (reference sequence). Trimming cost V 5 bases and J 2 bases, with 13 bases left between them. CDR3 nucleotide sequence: TGTGCCAGCAGTATATACGGGGGAACCTACGAGCAGTACTTC. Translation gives CASSIYGGTYEQYF.